The sequence of this T cell receptor (beta chain) was determined in a study of control samples from healthy donors and cancer patients. Libraries were prepared by immunoSEQ multiplex PCR; TCRdb keeps only in-frame clonotypes and omits some of them. The sample holds about 150,000 clones, around nine tenths seen once. The germline gives CDR1 MNHEY, CDR2 SVGEGT. The ends were cut back, 6 bases at V and 4 bases at J, with 17 bases in the middle. The CDR3 spans 15 residues. This receptor was taken from a man in his thirties or forties in good health. The rearrangement links TRBV6-2 or TRBV6-3 to TRBJ2-3, with D perhaps TRBD1 (7 bases). The sequenced sample was blood. Written as DNA, the CDR3 is TGTGCCAGCAGCCACCGGGGGCAGGGGGCAGATACGCAGTATTTT. Translated: CASSHRGQGADTQYF.